Below are 12 T cell receptor beta chains sequenced from a single sample in a study of beta chain features in type 1 diabetes. General study findings and limits: When Type 1 diabetes patients were examined, their TCRB CDR3s proved moderately but significantly shorter in all four CD4+ subsets.

Since all of the isolated RNA was reverse transcribed, expressed TCRB transcripts were what got sequenced. Some clones are missing from TCRdb's copy, which holds only in-frame ones; the method was immunoSEQ multiplex PCR. The sample includes some 350,000 clones, 9.6% of them seen just once. Their cognate antigens are unknown. Sequencing used central memory CD4+ T cells from blood. These receptors originate from a man aged 25-40 years with type 1 diabetes.

Only a few counts were recorded for this clone. The chain joins TRBV6-6 to TRBJ2-4; tentatively, D is TRBD1 or TRBD2 (6 bases each). Between the trimmed V and J ends, which lost 0 bases and 8 bases, there was a span of 11 bases. This CDR3 is built from 14 residues. The V gene's germline CDR1 is MNHNY and CDR2 SVGAGI (reference sequence). DNA of the CDR3: TGTGCCAGCAGTTACTCATCAGGGGAGGACATTCAGTACTTC. This sequence encodes CASSYSSGEDIQYF.

The rearrangement joins TRBV4-3 to TRBJ2-7, with D possibly being TRBD1 or TRBD2 (5 bases each). Trimming stripped 1 base from V and 5 bases from J, with 15 bases between. The CDR3 consists of 15 residues. The germline V gene encodes CDR1 LGHNA and CDR2 YSLEER. CDR3 nucleotides: TGCGCCAGCAGCCAAGCCGAGAGGGGTAGGGACGAGCAGTACTTC. This codes for CASSQAERGRDEQYF.

CDR3 in amino acids: CASQRAGDLYNEQFF. In nucleotides, the CDR3 is TGTGCCAGCCAGCGAGCGGGAGACCTCTACAATGAGCAGTTCTTC. The V gene is TRBV27, the J gene TRBJ2-1; 8 bases are shared with TRBD2. Germline-derived CDR1 and CDR2 are MNHEY and SMNVEV (reference sequence). This CDR3 region has 15 residues. Germline trimming cut 8 bases from V and 3 bases from J; bases unmatched to any gene: 9.

The chain carries TRBV29-1 and TRBJ2-5; 7 nucleotides match TRBD1. This CDR3 has 16 residues. From germline, CDR1 is SQVTM and CDR2 ANQGSEA. V shed 7 bases, J shed 8 bases, and the junction held 22 bases outside the gene matches. The CDR3 sequence: CSARTGSQLGPSTQYF. The CDR3 DNA reads TGCAGCGCTAGGACAGGATCACAACTGGGTCCCTCTACCCAGTACTTC. Variable domain in full (rest from reference TRBV29-1 and TRBJ2-5): SAVISQKPSRDICQRGTSLTIQCQVDSQVTMMFWYRQQPGQSLTLIATANQGSEATYESGFVIDKFPISRPNLTFSTLTVSNMSPEDSSIYLCSARTGSQLGPSTQYFGPGTRLLVL.

This rearrangement joins TRBV9 to TRBJ2-7; D is ambiguous. Between the trimmed V and J ends, which lost 4 bases and 10 bases, there was a span of 15 bases. Per the germline V gene, CDR1 is SGDLS and CDR2 is YYNGEE. The CDR3 is 12 residues long. The CDR3 protein is CASSHSDTDQYF. In DNA form, the CDR3 reads TGTGCCAGCAGCCATAGTGACACCGATCAGTACTTC.

This clone has a handful of counts. CDR3: CASRIGMGQGAHYGYTF. The CDR3 nucleotides are TGCGCCAGCCGAATAGGGATGGGACAGGGGGCTCACTATGGCTACACCTTC. The rearrangement links TRBV5-1 to TRBJ1-2, with 12 bases fitting TRBD1. CDR3 length: 17 residues. Germline loops: CDR1 SGHRS, CDR2 YFSETQ. V shed 7 bases and J 3 bases; nucleotides not matched to a gene: 13. The whole variable domain, filled in from reference TRBV5-1 and TRBJ1-2, reads KAGVTQTPRYLIKTRGQQVTLSCSPISGHRSVSWYQQTPGQGLQFLFEYFSETQRNKGNFPGRFSGRQFSNSRSEMNVSTLELGDSALYLCASRIGMGQGAHYGYTFGSGTRLTVV.

V usage is TRBV2 and J usage is TRBJ2-7; the D is unclear. Trimming stripped 3 bases from V and 4 bases from J, with 7 bases between. Looked up from germline, CDR1 is SNHLY and CDR2 is FYNNEI. The CDR3 consists of 12 residues. This CDR3 reads CASSEGIYEQYF. For the CDR3, the DNA is TGTGCCAGCAGTGAGGGCATATACGAGCAGTACTTC.

This clone was recorded many times. The chain has TRBV7-2 and TRBJ2-7; 8 nucleotides line up with TRBD1. The CDR3 is made up of 15 amino acids. Germline CDR1 and CDR2: SGHTA and FQGNSA. Trimming cost V 0 bases and J 5 bases; bases outside gene matches: 6. In nucleotides, the CDR3 is TGTGCCAGCAGCTTAGCTGGACAGGGCAAAAACGAGCAGTACTTC. This encodes CASSLAGQGKNEQYF. The whole variable domain, remainder taken from reference TRBV7-2 and TRBJ2-7, is GAGVSQSPSNKVTEKGKDVELRCDPISGHTALYWYRQSLGQGLEFLIYFQGNSAPDKSGLPSDRFSAERTGGSVSTLTIQRTQQEDSAVYLCASSLAGQGKNEQYFGPGTRLTVT.

This sequence joins TRBV7-2 and TRBJ2-1; D is undetermined. V lost 6 bases to trimming and J lost 0 bases, with 12 bases between them. The CDR3 covers 15 residues. CDR1 and CDR2 from the germline V gene are SGHTA and FQGNSA. This CDR3 is CASRSPRSSYNEQFF. CDR3 bases: TGTGCCAGCAGGTCCCCGCGATCCTCCTACAATGAGCAGTTCTTC.

This clone was found many times. The chain is built from TRBV29-1 and TRBJ2-5; D possibly corresponds to TRBD2 (6 bases). V shed 7 bases and J shed 5 bases, with 14 bases lying between them. CDR1 SQVTM and CDR2 ANQGSEA come from the germline V gene. The CDR3 totals 12 residues. CDR3 nucleotides: TGCAGCGCCAAGACTAGTCGGGAGACCCAGTACTTC. Amino acids: CSAKTSRETQYF.

This clone has a count of ten or more. The chain employs TRBV28 and TRBJ2-7, with D hard to call. CDR3 length equals 12 residues. The germline CDR1 and CDR2 sequences are MDHEN and SYDVKM. The ends were cut back, 5 bases at V and 4 bases at J, with 9 bases in the middle. The CDR3 sequence is CASSQIGYEQYF. DNA for the CDR3: TGTGCCAGCAGTCAGATCGGGTACGAGCAGTACTTC.

The genes are TRBV7-3 and TRBJ1-2, with TRBD1 matching 8 bases. With V trimmed by 5 bases and J by 4 bases, 6 bases remained unmatched. Per germline, CDR1 SGHTA and CDR2 FQGTGA. CDR3 length equals 14 residues. This chain's CDR3 is CASSETGDGYGYTF. In DNA, the CDR3 is TGTGCCAGCAGCGAGACAGGGGACGGCTATGGCTACACCTTC.